This passage covers 21 T cell receptor beta chains from one sample sequenced in a study of identical twins. TCRdb re-called the 5' RACE reads through MiXCR, storing one row per CDR3 protein. Altogether around 280,000 distinct CDR3 sequences are present, around 8.8% being singletons, with the ten largest covering less than 2.5%. This sample also belongs to another study, concerning yellow fever vaccine responses in identical twins.

The sequenced sample consisted of memory (CD45RO+) T cells sorted from blood. The receptors shown here come from a woman younger than 30 in good health.

This clonotype was detected ten times or more. This chain uses TRBV5-1 with TRBJ2-1; D remains unclear. CDR1 SGHRS and CDR2 YFSETQ come from the germline V gene. The CDR3 has 15 amino acids. The germline V and J ends were trimmed by 7 bases and 6 bases, with 20 bases remaining between them. The CDR3 reads CASGDKTGSSNEQFF. The CDR3 coding sequence is TGCGCCAGCGGCGATAAGACTGGATCTTCCAATGAGCAGTTCTTC. The whole variable domain, filled in from reference TRBV5-1 and TRBJ2-1, reads KAGVTQTPRYLIKTRGQQVTLSCSPISGHRSVSWYQQTPGQGLQFLFEYFSETQRNKGNFPGRFSGRQFSNSRSEMNVSTLELGDSALYLCASGDKTGSSNEQFFGPGTRLTVL.

At least ten counts were recorded for this clonotype. The gene calls are TRBV5-1 and TRBJ1-1, with 8 bases aligning to TRBD1. The CDR3 sequence is 13 residues long. Germline V CDR1 and CDR2: SGHRS, YFSETQ. Losses at the gene ends were 5 bases for V and 10 bases for J; bases not matched to a gene: 10. The CDR3 loop reads CASSQTQGVAAFF. The DNA for the CDR3 is TGCGCCAGCAGTCAAACACAGGGGGTAGCAGCTTTCTTT.

This clonotype appeared a few times. This chain connects TRBV29-1 to TRBJ1-1, with 8 nucleotides matching TRBD1. The CDR3 runs to 16 residues. The ends lost 6 bases at V and 2 bases at J; junction bases unmatched: 14. CDR1 and CDR2 from the germline V gene are SQVTM and ANQGSEA. The DNA for the CDR3 is TGCAGCGTCTCGCGCGCACCGGGACAGGCAAACACTGAAGCTTTCTTT. Encoded protein: CSVSRAPGQANTEAFF.

The chain has TRBV20-1 and TRBJ2-3; D possibly matches TRBD1 or TRBD2 (5 bases each). The CDR3 consists of 13 residues. Between the trimmed V and J ends, which lost 6 bases and 3 bases, there was a span of 13 bases. The germline gives CDR1 DFQATT, CDR2 SNEGSKA (reference sequence). The CDR3 loop reads CSAIYEGTDTQYF. The CDR3 coding sequence is TGCAGTGCAATATACGAGGGGACAGATACGCAGTATTTT.

This clonotype has more than one count but fewer than ten. Compared with germline, one end of the junction differs, possibly owing to a read error. The V call is TRBV5-1, the J call TRBJ2-1; 8 nucleotides line up with TRBD1. This CDR3 has 15 amino acids. Germline V lookup: CDR1 SGHRS, CDR2 YFSETQ. The DNA of the CDR3 is TGCGCCAGCAGCGCACCGGGACAGGCCTACGATGAGCAGTTCTTC. As protein: CASSAPGQAYDEQFF.

This clonotype has a handful of counts. This chain connects TRBV20-1 to TRBJ1-2; 9 nucleotides match TRBD1. The CDR3 has 17 residues. V lost 5 bases, J lost 0 bases, and 13 bases stayed unmatched. Germline CDR1 DFQATT, CDR2 SNEGSKA (reference sequence). CDR3 loop: CSAPKKRGQGTNYGYTF. The CDR3 DNA reads as TGCAGTGCTCCTAAAAAAAGGGGACAGGGAACTAACTATGGCTACACCTTC.

This clonotype was seen more than once but under ten times. J is TRBJ1-1 and V is TRBV28; TRBD1 agrees at 8 bases. The CDR3 sequence is 15 residues long. The V segment lost 6 bases and the J segment 2 bases; nucleotides outside the gene matches: 8. Germline CDR1 reads MDHEN; CDR2 reads SYDVKM. For the CDR3, the DNA is TGTGCCAGCAGGCCCGCAGGGGGCAGAAACACTGAAGCTTTCTTT. Its protein product is CASRPAGGRNTEAFF.

In this sample, this clonotype turned up a few times. This CDR3 is CASSQFDTYEQYF. In DNA form, the CDR3 reads TGTGCCAGCAGCCAATTTGACACCTACGAGCAGTACTTC. V gene TRBV3-1 combines with J gene TRBJ2-7, with D uncertain. V shed 2 bases and J shed 2 bases, with 7 bases lying between them. CDR1 is LGHDT, CDR2 YNNKEL, per germline (reference sequence). The CDR3 is made up of 13 amino acids.

This sequence joins TRBV29-1 and TRBJ2-2; 11 nucleotides agree with TRBD1. CDR1 and CDR2 from the germline V gene are SQVTM and ANQGSEA. The CDR3 loop spans 14 amino acids. After removal of 7 bases from V and 6 bases from J, the junction contained 7 bases not matched to a gene. CDR3 in DNA: TGCAGCGGTACCGGGACAGGGGGAGCCGGGGAGCTGTTTTTT. It encodes CSGTGTGGAGELFF.

The gene calls are TRBV20-1 and TRBJ2-3; D is possibly TRBD1 (5 bases). Trimming pared 6 bases from V and 0 bases from J, leaving 16 bases between. The CDR3 is 15 residues long. CDR1 DFQATT and CDR2 SNEGSKA come from the germline V gene (reference sequence). The DNA of the CDR3 is TGCAGTGCGCTCACAACAGGATCTAGCACAGATACGCAGTATTTT. Residues: CSALTTGSSTDTQYF.

This clonotype appeared many times. J is TRBJ1-3 and V is TRBV20-1, with D maybe TRBD1 (5 bases). Germline values: CDR1 DFQATT, CDR2 SNEGSKA (reference sequence). The CDR3 has 11 amino acids. V was clipped by 4 bases and J by 4 bases, with 5 bases between them. CDR3 in DNA: TGCAGTGCTAACAGGGGAAACACCATATATTTT. It yields the protein CSANRGNTIYF.

The table lists this clonotype with many counts. The V and J genes are TRBV19 and TRBJ1-1, with no clear D. The CDR3 contains 11 residues. V dropped 7 bases and J dropped 2 bases, with 5 bases sitting between them. Germline V CDR1 and CDR2: LNHDA, SQIVND (reference sequence). CDR3 protein: CASIRNTEAFF. CDR3 bases: TGTGCCAGTATACGTAACACTGAAGCTTTCTTT. The full variable domain, rest sourced from reference TRBV19 and TRBJ1-1, is DGGITQSPKYLFRKEGQNVTLSCEQNLNHDAMYWYRQDPGQGLRLIYYSQIVNDFQKGDIAEGYSVSREKKESFPLTVTSAQKNPTAFYLCASIRNTEAFFGQGTRLTVV.

The V and J genes are TRBV7-2 and TRBJ2-7; TRBD1 matches 10 bases. This CDR3 has 15 amino acids. From germline, CDR1 is SGHTA and CDR2 FQGNSA. The V segment lost 5 bases and the J segment 7 bases; nucleotides outside the gene matches: 11. The CDR3 loop reads CASSKGGTGAGEQYV. CDR3 nucleotide sequence: TGTGCCAGCAGCAAGGGGGGGACAGGGGCGGGTGAGCAGTACGTC.

With respect to this clonotype: A clone one base away is much larger, so this may be a read error. The CDR3 carries no conserved terminal phenylalanine or tryptophan, so it likely arises from a read error. The rearrangement joins TRBV6-1 to TRBJ2-3; possibly TRBD1 for D (8 bases). CDR3 length: 13 amino acids. Trimming cost V 7 bases and J 4 bases, with 12 bases left between them. The V gene's germline CDR1 is MNHNS and CDR2 SASEGT. CDR3 protein: CASNRGGADTQYY. For the CDR3, the DNA is TGTGCCAGCAACAGGGGGGGAGCAGATACGCAGTATTAT.

This clonotype has ten or more counts. V gene TRBV12-3 or TRBV12-4 combines with J gene TRBJ1-5; D may be TRBD1 (5 bases). Trimming removed 4 bases at V and 6 bases at J, with 7 bases between. The CDR3 has 12 residues. CDR3 loop: CASSSQGQPQHF. CDR3 nucleotide sequence: TGTGCCAGCAGTTCCCAGGGTCAGCCCCAGCATTTT.

The chain joins TRBV7-9 to TRBJ1-1; D is unclear. Germline assignment: CDR1 SEHNR and CDR2 FQNEAQ (reference sequence). Trimming took 5 bases from V and 3 from J, leaving 10 bases between them. The CDR3 consists of 13 residues. CDR3 protein: CASSPDGDTEAFF. The CDR3 DNA follows: TGTGCCAGCAGCCCGGACGGGGACACTGAAGCTTTCTTT.

The chain carries TRBV28 and TRBJ2-4, with a possible D match to TRBD2 (6 bases). V shed 6 bases and J shed 7 bases, with 19 bases lying between them. In germline, CDR1 is MDHEN, CDR2 SYDVKM. CDR3 size: 15 residues. This chain's CDR3 is CASSFYRTSGNIQYF. CDR3 coding DNA: TGTGCCAGCAGCTTCTACCGGACCAGCGGGAACATTCAGTACTTC.

CDR3 residues: CASSLVLAGGKSTDTQYF. The CDR3 bases are TGCGCCAGCAGCTTGGTCCTAGCGGGGGGGAAGAGCACAGATACGCAGTATTTT. V and J are TRBV5-1 and TRBJ2-3, with 12 bases that match TRBD2. Germline V lookup: CDR1 SGHRS, CDR2 YFSETQ. The CDR3 is 18 amino acids. With V trimmed by 0 bases and J by 0 bases, 5 bases remained unmatched.

The chain is built from TRBV28 and TRBJ2-2, with TRBD1 matching 9 bases. Trimming removed 8 bases from V and 6 bases from J; junction bases left unmatched: 19. Germline CDR1 is MDHEN and CDR2 is SYDVKM. The CDR3 contains 18 residues. The CDR3 sequence: CASVTGTGSLLRAGELFF. The DNA of the CDR3 is TGTGCCAGCGTAACCGGGACAGGGTCTTTATTGAGGGCCGGGGAGCTGTTTTTT.

This clonotype was found many times. The gene calls are TRBV9 and TRBJ2-1; 8 bases align to TRBD2. Trimming cost V 0 bases and J 1 base; bases outside gene matches: 6. The CDR3 covers 17 residues. CDR1 and CDR2 from the germline V gene are SGDLS and YYNGEE. The CDR3 DNA follows: TGTGCCAGCAGCGTAGAGCGGCTAGCGGGTTCCTACAATGAGCAGTTCTTC. This gives the protein CASSVERLAGSYNEQFF.

There are many counts of this clonotype. The V call is TRBV5-6, the J call TRBJ2-7, with D perhaps TRBD1 (5 bases). CDR1 is SGHDT, CDR2 YYEEEE, per germline. Between the trimmed V and J ends, which lost 3 bases and 4 bases, there was a span of 11 bases. The CDR3 contains 13 residues. CDR3 residues: CASSWDRGYEQYV. CDR3 in DNA: TGTGCCAGCAGCTGGGATAGGGGATACGAGCAGTACGTC.